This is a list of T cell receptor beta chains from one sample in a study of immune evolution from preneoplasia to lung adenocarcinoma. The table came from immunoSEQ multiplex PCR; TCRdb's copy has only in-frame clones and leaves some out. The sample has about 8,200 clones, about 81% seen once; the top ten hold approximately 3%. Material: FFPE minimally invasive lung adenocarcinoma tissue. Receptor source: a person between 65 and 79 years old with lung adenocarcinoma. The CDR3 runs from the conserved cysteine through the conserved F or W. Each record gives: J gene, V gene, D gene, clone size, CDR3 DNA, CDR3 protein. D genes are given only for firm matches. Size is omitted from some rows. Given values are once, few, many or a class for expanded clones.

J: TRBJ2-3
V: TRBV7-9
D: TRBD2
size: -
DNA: TGTGCCAGCAGCTTAAGTAGCGGGGCCCCAGATACGCAGTATTTT
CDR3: CASSLSSGAPDTQYF

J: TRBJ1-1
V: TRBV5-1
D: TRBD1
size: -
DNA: TGCGCCAGCAGCCCCCGACAGGGTTTGAACACTGAAGCTTTCTTT
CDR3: CASSPRQGLNTEAFF

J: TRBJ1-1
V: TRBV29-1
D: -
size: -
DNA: TGCAGCGTTGATTTGGGTCGGACTGAAGCTTTCTTT
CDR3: CSVDLGRTEAFF

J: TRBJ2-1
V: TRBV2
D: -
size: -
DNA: TGTGCCAGCAGACCCCCGGGGGTCGGGGGAACCAATGAGCAGTTCTTC
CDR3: CASRPPGVGGTNEQFF

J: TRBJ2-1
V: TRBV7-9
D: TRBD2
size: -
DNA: TGTGCCAGCAGCCCCGGGACTAGCGAATACAATGAGCAGTTCTTC
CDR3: CASSPGTSEYNEQFF

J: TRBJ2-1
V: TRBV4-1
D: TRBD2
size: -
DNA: TGCGCCAGCAGCCAAGGGACTAGCCATGACAATGAGCAGTTCTTC
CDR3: CASSQGTSHDNEQFF

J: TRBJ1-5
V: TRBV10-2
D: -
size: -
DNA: TGCGCCAGCAGTGAGAACGGCCAGGCCCAGCCCCAGCATTTT
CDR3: CASSENGQAQPQHF

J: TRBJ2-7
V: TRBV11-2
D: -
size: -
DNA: TGTGCCAGCAGCTCCGTAAAAGCCTACGAGCAGTACTTC
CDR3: CASSSVKAYEQYF

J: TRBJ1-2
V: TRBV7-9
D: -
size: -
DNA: TGTGCCAGCAGCTTAGTTGGGGACGGGTACTATGGCTACACCTTC
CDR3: CASSLVGDGYYGYTF

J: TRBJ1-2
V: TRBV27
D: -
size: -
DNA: TGTGCCAGCAGTACAGGGCCATCTAACTATGGCTACACCTTC
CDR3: CASSTGPSNYGYTF

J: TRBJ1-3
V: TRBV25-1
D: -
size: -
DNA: TGTGCCAGCAGTTTCCCACTGACAGTCCTCGATGGAAACACCATATATTTT
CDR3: CASSFPLTVLDGNTIYF

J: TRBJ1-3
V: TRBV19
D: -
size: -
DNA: TGTGCCAGTAGTATAGCCGGGGGTGCTGGAAACACCATATATTTT
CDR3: CASSIAGGAGNTIYF

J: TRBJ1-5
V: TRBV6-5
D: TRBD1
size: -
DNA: TGTGCCAGCAGTCCGACAGGGACCTTCGGTCAGCCCCAGCATTTT
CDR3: CASSPTGTFGQPQHF

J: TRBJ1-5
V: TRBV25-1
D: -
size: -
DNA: TGTGCCAGCAGTGAGGGGGACAATCAGCCCCAGCATTTT
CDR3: CASSEGDNQPQHF

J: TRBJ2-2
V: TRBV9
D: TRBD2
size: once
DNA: TGTGCCAGCAGCTTATCCGGGACTAGCGGGAACACCGGGGAGCTGTTTTTT
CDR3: CASSLSGTSGNTGELFF

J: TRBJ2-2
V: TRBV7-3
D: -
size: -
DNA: TGTGCCAGCAGCCAGGGGACGTCTTGGGGCGGGGAGCTGTTTTTT
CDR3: CASSQGTSWGGELFF

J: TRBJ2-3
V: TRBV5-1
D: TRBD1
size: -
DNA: TGCGCCAGCAGCCCTGGGACAGGGTTCACAGATACGCAGTATTTT
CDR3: CASSPGTGFTDTQYF

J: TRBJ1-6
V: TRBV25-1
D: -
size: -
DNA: TGTGCCACCCGGGACGGACATAATTCACCCCTCCACTTT
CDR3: CATRDGHNSPLHF

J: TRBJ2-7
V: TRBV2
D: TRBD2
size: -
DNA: TGTGCCAGCAGTGAAACTAGCGGGGGTGGCGAGCAGTACTTC
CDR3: CASSETSGGGEQYF

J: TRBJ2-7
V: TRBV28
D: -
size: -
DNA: TGTGCCAGCAGTTTGGGGGGCCCGACCTACGAGCAGTACTTC
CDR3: CASSLGGPTYEQYF

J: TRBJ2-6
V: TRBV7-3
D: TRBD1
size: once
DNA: TGTGCCAGCAGACGGGACAGGGACAGCTCTGGGGCCAACGTCCTGACTTTC
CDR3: CASRRDRDSSGANVLTF

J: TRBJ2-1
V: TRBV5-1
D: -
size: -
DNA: TGCGCCAGCAGCTTGGCCGGGGGTAATGAGCAGTTCTTC
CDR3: CASSLAGGNEQFF

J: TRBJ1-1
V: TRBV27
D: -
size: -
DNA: TGTGCCAGCAGTTTCACCACTTGGCATGAAGCTTTCTTT
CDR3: CASSFTTWHEAFF

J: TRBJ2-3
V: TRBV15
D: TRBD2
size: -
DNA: TGTGCCACCAGCAGGGATAGACTAGCGGGAAACACAGATACGCAGTATTTT
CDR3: CATSRDRLAGNTDTQYF

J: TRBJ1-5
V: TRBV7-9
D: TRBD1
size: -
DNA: TGTGCCAGCAGCCAAGACAGGGTGGGCAATCAGCCCCAGCATTTT
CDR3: CASSQDRVGNQPQHF

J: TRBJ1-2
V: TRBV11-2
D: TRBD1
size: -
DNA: TGTGCCAGCAGACACATCACAGGGGATGGCTATGGCTACACCTTC
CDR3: CASRHITGDGYGYTF

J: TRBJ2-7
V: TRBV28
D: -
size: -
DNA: TGTGCCAGCGGGTTTTACGAGCAGTACTTC
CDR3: CASGFYEQYF

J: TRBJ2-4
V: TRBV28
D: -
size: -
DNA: TGTGCCAGCAGCCCTTTACGGAACCTAGCCAAAAACATTCAGTACTTC
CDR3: CASSPLRNLAKNIQYF

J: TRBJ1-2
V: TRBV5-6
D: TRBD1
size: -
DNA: TGTGCCAGCAGCGGGACGGACAGGGCGACGTTCTATGGCTACACCTTC
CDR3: CASSGTDRATFYGYTF

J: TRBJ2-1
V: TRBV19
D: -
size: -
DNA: TGTGCCAGTAGGGGACTGGATACCTACAATGAGCAGTTCTTC
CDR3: CASRGLDTYNEQFF

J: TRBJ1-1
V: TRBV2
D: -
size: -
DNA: TGTGCCAGCGGCCCGATCACTGAAGCTTTCTTT
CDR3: CASGPITEAFF

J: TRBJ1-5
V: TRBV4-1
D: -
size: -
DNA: TGCGCCAGCAGCATGCAGGGGCATCAGCCCCAGCATTTT
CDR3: CASSMQGHQPQHF

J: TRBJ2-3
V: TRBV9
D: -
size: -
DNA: TGTGCCAGCAGCGCCGGACAGAGGCTTACAGATACGCAGTATTTT
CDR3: CASSAGQRLTDTQYF

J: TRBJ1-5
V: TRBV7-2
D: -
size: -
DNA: TGTGCCAGCAGCGTGAGGGGTCAGCCCCAGCATTTT
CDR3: CASSVRGQPQHF

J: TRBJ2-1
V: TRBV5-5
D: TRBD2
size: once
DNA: TGTGCCAGCAGCTTCTCGGGCAGAGGTTGGGGGGGTGAGCAGTTCTTC
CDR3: CASSFSGRGWGGEQFF

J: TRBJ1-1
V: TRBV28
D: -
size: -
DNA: TGTGCCAGCAGTTTAGTACGGGGGCGGACTGAAGCTTTCTTT
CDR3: CASSLVRGRTEAFF

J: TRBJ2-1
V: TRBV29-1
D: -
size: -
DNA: TGCAGCGTGCACCGGGACCCCAACACCAATGAGCAGTTCTTC
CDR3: CSVHRDPNTNEQFF

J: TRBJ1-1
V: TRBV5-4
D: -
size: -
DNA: TGTGCCAGCAGCTTGGGGGGCGGCACTGAAGCTTTCTTT
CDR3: CASSLGGGTEAFF

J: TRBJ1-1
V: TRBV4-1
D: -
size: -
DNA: TGCGCCAGCAGCCAAGATCCTCCCCCGAACACTGAAGCTTTCTTT
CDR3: CASSQDPPPNTEAFF

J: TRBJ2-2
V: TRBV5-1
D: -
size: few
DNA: TGCGCCAGCAGCTTACCAGGGAGTACCGGGGAGCTGTTTTTT
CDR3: CASSLPGSTGELFF

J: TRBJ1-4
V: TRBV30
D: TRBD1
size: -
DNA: TGTGCCTGGAGTGGAGGGTGGGCGGGACAGGCTAATGAAAAACTGTTTTTT
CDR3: CAWSGGWAGQANEKLFF

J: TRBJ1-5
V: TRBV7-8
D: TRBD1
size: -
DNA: TGTGCCGGCAGCGTGGACCGGGACAGGGGTCAGCCCCAGCATTTT
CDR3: CAGSVDRDRGQPQHF

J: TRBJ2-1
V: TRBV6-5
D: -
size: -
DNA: TGTGCCAGCAGTTACGTGTCTAGAAGCGAGCAGTTCTTC
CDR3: CASSYVSRSEQFF